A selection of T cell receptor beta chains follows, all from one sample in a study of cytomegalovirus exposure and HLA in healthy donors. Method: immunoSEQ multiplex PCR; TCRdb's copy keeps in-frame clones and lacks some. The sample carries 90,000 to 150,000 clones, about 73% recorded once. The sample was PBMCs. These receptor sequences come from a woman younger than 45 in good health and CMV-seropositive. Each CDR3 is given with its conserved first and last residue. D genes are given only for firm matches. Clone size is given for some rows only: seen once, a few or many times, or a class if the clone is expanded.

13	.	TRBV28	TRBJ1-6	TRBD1	TGTGCCAGCCGATTACAGGGGGAGTCACCCCTCCACTTT	CASRLQGESPLHF
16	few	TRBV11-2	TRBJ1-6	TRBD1	TGTGCCAGCAGCTCGCAGGGGGCTTTGGATAATTCACCCCTCCACTTT	CASSSQGALDNSPLHF
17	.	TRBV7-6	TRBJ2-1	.	TGTGCCAGCAGCTCGGAGGCGGGCCCCATGTCCTACAATGAGCAGTTCTTC	CASSSEAGPMSYNEQFF
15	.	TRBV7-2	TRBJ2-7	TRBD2	TGTGCCAGCAGCAAATCTAGCGGGGGGTCTTACGAGCAGTACTTC	CASSKSSGGSYEQYF
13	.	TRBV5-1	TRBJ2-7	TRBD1	TGCGCCAGCAGCTTGGACAGGGGCTACGAGCAGTACTTC	CASSLDRGYEQYF
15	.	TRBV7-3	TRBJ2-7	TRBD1	TGTGCCAGCAGAAATACCGGGACAGGCTCCTACGAGCAGTACTTC	CASRNTGTGSYEQYF
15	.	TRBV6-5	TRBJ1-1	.	TGTGCCAGCAGTTACTCGGGACACCTGAACACTGAAGCTTTCTTT	CASSYSGHLNTEAFF
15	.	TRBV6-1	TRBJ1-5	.	TGTGCCAGCAGGGAGAAGGGGCGGGGACGACAGCCCCAGCATTTT	CASREKGRGRQPQHF
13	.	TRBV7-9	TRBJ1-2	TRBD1	TGTGCCAGCAGCCTACAGGGGGCGGGCGGCTACACCTTC	CASSLQGAGGYTF
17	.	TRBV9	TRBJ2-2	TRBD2	TGTGCCAGCAGCGCCCAAGCTAGCGGGGGCCTCACCGGGGAGCTGTTTTTT	CASSAQASGGLTGELFF
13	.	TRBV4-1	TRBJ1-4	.	TGCGCCAGCAGCCAAGATCCGGTTGGAAAACTGTTTTTT	CASSQDPVGKLFF
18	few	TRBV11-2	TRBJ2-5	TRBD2	TGTGCCAGCAGCTCCTCTGCTCCGGGACTAGCGGGGTCTGAGACCCAGTACTTC	CASSSSAPGLAGSETQYF
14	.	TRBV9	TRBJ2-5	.	TGTGCCAGCAGCGTTGGCGGGATGAGAGAGACCCAGTACTTC	CASSVGGMRETQYF
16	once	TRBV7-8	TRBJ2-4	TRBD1	TGTGCCAGCAGCCCCCGGTGGCAGGGGGTACGAGACATTCAGTACTTC	CASSPRWQGVRDIQYF
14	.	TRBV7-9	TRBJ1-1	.	TGTGCCAGCAGCGTATCAGGGGCGAACACTGAAGCTTTCTTT	CASSVSGANTEAFF
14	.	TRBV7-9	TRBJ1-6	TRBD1	TGTGCCAGCAGCGAGACAGGGGCCCCTTCACCCCTCCACTTT	CASSETGAPSPLHF
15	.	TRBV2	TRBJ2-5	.	TGTGCCAGCAGGGGGGAATGGGCTAGCGTAAAGACCCAGTACTTC	CASRGEWASVKTQYF
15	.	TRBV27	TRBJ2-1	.	TGTGCCAGCAGTTTTGGGGGGTGGATCGACAATGAGCAGTTCTTC	CASSFGGWIDNEQFF
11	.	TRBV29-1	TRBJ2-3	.	TGCAGCGTTGATCGGGCAGATACGCAGTATTTT	CSVDRADTQYF
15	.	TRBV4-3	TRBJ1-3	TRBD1	TGCGCCAGCAGCCATCTGGGACAGAGCGGAAACACCATATATTTT	CASSHLGQSGNTIYF
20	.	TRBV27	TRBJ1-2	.	TGTGCCAGCAGTTTAAGCAACCGCGGGGGCGGACAGAGATGGACGTATGGCTACACCTTC	CASSLSNRGGGQRWTYGYTF
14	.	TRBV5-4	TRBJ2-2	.	TGTGCCAGCAGCGAACAGGGGACTCGCGGGGAGCTGTTTTTT	CASSEQGTRGELFF
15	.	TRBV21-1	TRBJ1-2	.	TGTGCCAGCAGCGCGCACCGGACTAAAAAGGGGGGCTACACCTTC	CASSAHRTKKGGYTF
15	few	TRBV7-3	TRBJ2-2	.	TGTGCCAGCAGCATAACAGGGGAGGGGACCGGGGAGCTGTTTTTT	CASSITGEGTGELFF
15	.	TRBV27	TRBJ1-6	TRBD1	TGTGCCAGCAGTTTATCGGCGACAGGGTATTCACCCCTCCACTTT	CASSLSATGYSPLHF
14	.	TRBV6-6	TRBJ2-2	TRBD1	TGTGCCAGCAGTTACGGTCAGGGGGTCGGGGAGCTGTTTTTT	CASSYGQGVGELFF
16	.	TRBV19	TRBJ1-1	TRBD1	TGTGCCAGTAGTAGAGGCCGGGACAGAGTGAACACTGAAGCTTTCTTT	CASSRGRDRVNTEAFF
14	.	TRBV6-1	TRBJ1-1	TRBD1	TGTGCCAGCAGCCTTTCGACAGGGACCCTCGAAGCTTTCTTT	CASSLSTGTLEAFF
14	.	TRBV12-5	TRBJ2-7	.	TGTGCTAGTGCCTACGGCCCTAGTATCTACGAGCAGTACTTC	CASAYGPSIYEQYF
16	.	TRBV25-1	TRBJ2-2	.	TGTGCCACCAGAGGGACTCTAGGCCGAACCACCGGGGAGCTGTTTTTT	CATRGTLGRTTGELFF
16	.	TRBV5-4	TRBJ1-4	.	TGTGCCAGCAGCTTGGGGGGCGCGACAACTAATGAAAAACTGTTTTTT	CASSLGGATTNEKLFF
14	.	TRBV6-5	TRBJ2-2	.	TGTGCCAGCAGTTACTCACGGGACACCGGGGAGCTGTTTTTT	CASSYSRDTGELFF
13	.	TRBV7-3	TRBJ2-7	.	TGTGCCAGCAGGTCTGACGGGAGCTACGAGCAGTACTTC	CASRSDGSYEQYF
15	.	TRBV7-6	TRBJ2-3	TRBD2	TGTGCCAGCAGCCCATTAGCGGGGGCTAGAGATACGCAGTATTTT	CASSPLAGARDTQYF
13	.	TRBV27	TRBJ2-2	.	TGTGCCAGCAGTTTCCTTAACACCGGGGAGCTGTTTTTT	CASSFLNTGELFF
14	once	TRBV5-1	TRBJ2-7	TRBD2	TGCGCCAGCAGCTTGGGCGGGGGGAACTACGAGCAGTACTTC	CASSLGGGNYEQYF
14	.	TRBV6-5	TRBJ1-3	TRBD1	TGTGCCAGCAGAGGACAGGGCGCTGGAAACACCATATATTTT	CASRGQGAGNTIYF
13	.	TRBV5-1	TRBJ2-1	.	TGCGCCAGCAGCTTCCCATCCTACAATGAGCAGTTCTTC	CASSFPSYNEQFF
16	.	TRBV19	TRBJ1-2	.	TGTGCCAGTAGTCCTCCCGACAGAGGTGCTAACTATGGCTACACCTTC	CASSPPDRGANYGYTF
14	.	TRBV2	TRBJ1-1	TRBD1	TGTGCCAGCACCTTCCAGGGGGGCTGGACTGAAGCTTTCTTT	CASTFQGGWTEAFF
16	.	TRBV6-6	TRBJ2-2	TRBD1	TGTGCCAGCAGTTATTCAGAGCAGGGGGCAAACGGGGAGCTGTTTTTT	CASSYSEQGANGELFF
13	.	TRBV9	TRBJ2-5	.	TGTGCCAGCAGCACAGGGCCCGAAGAGACCCAGTACTTC	CASSTGPEETQYF